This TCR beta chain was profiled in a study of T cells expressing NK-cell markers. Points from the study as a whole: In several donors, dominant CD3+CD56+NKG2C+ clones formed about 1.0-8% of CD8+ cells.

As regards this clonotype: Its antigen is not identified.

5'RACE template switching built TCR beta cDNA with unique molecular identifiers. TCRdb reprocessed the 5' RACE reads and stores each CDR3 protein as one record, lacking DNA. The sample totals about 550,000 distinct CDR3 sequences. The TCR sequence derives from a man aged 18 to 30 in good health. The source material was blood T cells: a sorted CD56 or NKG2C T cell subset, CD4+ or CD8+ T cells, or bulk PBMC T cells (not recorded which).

The CDR3 spells CASSLEPSGRAYEQYF. The rearrangement links TRBV5-1 to TRBJ2-7. The length of the CDR3 is 16 residues. CDR1 SGHRS and CDR2 YFSETQ come from the germline V gene.